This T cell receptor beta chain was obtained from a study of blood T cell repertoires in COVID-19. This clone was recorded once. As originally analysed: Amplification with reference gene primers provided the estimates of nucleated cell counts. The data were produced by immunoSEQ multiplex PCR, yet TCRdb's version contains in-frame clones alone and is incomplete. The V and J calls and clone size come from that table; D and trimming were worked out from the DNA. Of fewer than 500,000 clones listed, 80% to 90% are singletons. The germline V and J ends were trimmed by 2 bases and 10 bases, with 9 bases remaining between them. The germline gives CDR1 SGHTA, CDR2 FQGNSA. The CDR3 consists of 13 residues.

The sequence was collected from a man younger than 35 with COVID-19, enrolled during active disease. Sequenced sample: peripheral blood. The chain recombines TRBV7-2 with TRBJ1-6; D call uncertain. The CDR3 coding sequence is TGTGCCAGCAGCTTAAGGCGAGGATCACCCCTCCACTTT. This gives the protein CASSLRRGSPLHF.